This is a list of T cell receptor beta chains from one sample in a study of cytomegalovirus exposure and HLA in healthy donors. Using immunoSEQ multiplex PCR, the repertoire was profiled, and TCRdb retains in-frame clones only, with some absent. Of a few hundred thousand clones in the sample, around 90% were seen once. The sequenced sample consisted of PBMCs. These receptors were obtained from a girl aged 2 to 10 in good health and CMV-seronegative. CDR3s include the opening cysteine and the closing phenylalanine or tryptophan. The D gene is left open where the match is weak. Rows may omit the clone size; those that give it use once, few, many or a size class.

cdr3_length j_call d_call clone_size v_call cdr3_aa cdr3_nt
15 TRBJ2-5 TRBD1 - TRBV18 CASSQGTGDRETQYF TGTGCCAGCTCACAAGGGACAGGGGATCGAGAGACCCAGTACTTC
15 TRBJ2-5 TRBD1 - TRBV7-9 CASSSEGARGETQYF TGTGCCAGCAGCTCCGAGGGAGCCAGGGGGGAGACCCAGTACTTC
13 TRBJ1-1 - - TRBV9 CASEGQRGTEAFF TGTGCCAGCGAGGGCCAAAGGGGGACTGAAGCTTTCTTT
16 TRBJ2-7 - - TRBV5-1 CASSLGLVSRNHEQYF TGCGCCAGCAGCTTGGGTCTGGTCAGCAGGAACCACGAGCAGTACTTC
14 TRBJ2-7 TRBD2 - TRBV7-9 CASSFGGGLYEQYF TGTGCCAGCAGCTTCGGGGGGGGGCTCTACGAGCAGTACTTC
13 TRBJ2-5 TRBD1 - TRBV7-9 CASSNRDRGAQYF TGTGCCAGCAGCAACCGGGACAGGGGCGCCCAGTACTTC
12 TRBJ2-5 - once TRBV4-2 CASSPPSETQYF TGTGCCAGCAGCCCCCCCTCGGAGACCCAGTACTTC
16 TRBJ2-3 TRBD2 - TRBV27 CASRPPARGVADTQYF TGTGCCAGCAGACCACCGGCGCGGGGGGTTGCAGATACGCAGTATTTT
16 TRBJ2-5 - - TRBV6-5 CASSYTETGTQETQYF TGTGCCAGCAGTTACACCGAGACAGGGACTCAAGAGACCCAGTACTTC
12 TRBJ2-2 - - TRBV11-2 CASSPIAGELFF TGTGCCAGCAGCCCTATCGCGGGGGAGCTGTTTTTT
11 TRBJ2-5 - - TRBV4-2 CASSSPGTQYF TGTGCCAGCAGCTCCCCGGGGACCCAGTACTTC
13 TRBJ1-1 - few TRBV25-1 CASTRGGSTEAFF TGTGCCAGCACCCGAGGGGGATCAACTGAAGCTTTCTTT
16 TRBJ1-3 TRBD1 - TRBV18 CASSRDRLGEGNTIYF TGTGCCAGCTCCCGGGACAGATTAGGAGAAGGAAACACCATATATTTT
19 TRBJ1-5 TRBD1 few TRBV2 CASSEVRTGRPYSNQPQHF TGTGCCAGCAGTGAGGTAAGGACAGGAAGACCCTATAGCAATCAGCCCCAGCATTTT
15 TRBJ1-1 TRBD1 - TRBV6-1 CASYRGRRLNTEAFF TGTGCCAGTTACAGGGGGCGAAGGCTTAACACTGAAGCTTTCTTT
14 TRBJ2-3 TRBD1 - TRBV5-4 CASSTTGSTDTQYF TGTGCCAGCAGCACGACAGGGAGCACAGATACGCAGTATTTT
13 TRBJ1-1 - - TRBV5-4 CASTTGWNTEAFF TGTGCCAGCACCACCGGTTGGAACACTGAAGCTTTCTTT
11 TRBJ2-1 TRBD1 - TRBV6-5 CASSSTGGEFF TGTGCCAGCAGTTCGACAGGGGGCGAGTTCTTC
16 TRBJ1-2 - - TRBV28 CASSLFARTAADGYTF TGTGCCAGCAGTTTATTCGCCAGGACAGCTGCGGATGGCTACACCTTC
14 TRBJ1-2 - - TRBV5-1 CASSWGGRVDGYTF TGCGCCAGCAGCTGGGGGGGCAGGGTCGATGGCTACACCTTC
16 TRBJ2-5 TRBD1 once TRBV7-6 CASSLLQGAPGETQYF TGTGCCAGCAGCTTACTTCAGGGGGCGCCGGGGGAGACCCAGTACTTC